Each of the 7 T cell receptor beta chains below was sequenced from the same sample in a study of blood T cell repertoires in COVID-19. Produced via immunoSEQ multiplex PCR; TCRdb's table is partial and in-frame only. The data show 200,000 to 300,000 clones, with approximately 90% seen just once and roughly 3.7% held by the top ten. Sequencing was performed on PBMCs or T cells enriched from blood (not recorded which). These receptors came from a woman aged 30 to 39 who had recovered from COVID-19.

The chain has TRBV5-1 and TRBJ1-1; possibly TRBD1 for D (5 bases). V gave up 0 bases and J gave up 4 bases, with 10 bases separating them. This CDR3 is 14 amino acids long. Per germline, CDR1 SGHRS and CDR2 YFSETQ. In DNA, the CDR3 is TGCGCCAGCAGCTTGGCTGGCGGGGGCACTGAAGCTTTCTTT. Translation: CASSLAGGGTEAFF.

The V and J genes are TRBV28 and TRBJ2-1; D is uncertain. The germline V gene has CDR1 MDHEN and CDR2 SYDVKM. V shed 7 bases and J shed 10 bases, with 11 bases lying between them. The CDR3 sequence is 11 residues long. For the CDR3, the DNA is TGTGCCAGCACCGAACGCCAGGAGCAGTTCTTC. Residues: CASTERQEQFF.

This clone turned up a few times. This chain uses TRBV12-3 or TRBV12-4 with TRBJ1-3; no firm D call. Trimming cost V 2 bases and J 6 bases, with 8 bases left between them. This CDR3 region has 13 residues. CDR3 loop: CASSLRGKNTIYF. The CDR3 coding sequence is TGTGCCAGCAGTTTACGGGGAAAAAACACCATATATTTT.

The chain uses TRBV7-9 and TRBJ1-1; no firm D call. The CDR3 totals 14 residues. V lost 10 bases and J 5 bases, leaving 20 bases between the germline ends. Germline V gene lookup returns CDR1 SEHNR and CDR2 FQNEAQ (reference sequence). This CDR3 reads CATSPKGGRTEAFF. In DNA form, the CDR3 reads TGTGCCACCTCCCCGAAGGGCGGGCGGACTGAAGCTTTCTTT.

This clone was observed a few times. The V and J genes are TRBV6-2 or TRBV6-3 and TRBJ1-2; D uncertain. The CDR3 has 15 residues. Germline assignment: CDR1 MNHEY and CDR2 SVGEGT. Trimming cost V 0 bases and J 4 bases, with 12 bases left between them. In nucleotides, the CDR3 is TGTGCCAGCAGTTACTCTTTGGGAGTCTTCTATGGCTACACCTTC. This encodes CASSYSLGVFYGYTF.

The rearrangement links TRBV27 to TRBJ2-7; TRBD2 might be the D (5 bases). The CDR3 extends over 13 amino acids. CDR1 is MNHEY, CDR2 SMNVEV, per germline (reference sequence). The V end was cut by 5 bases, the J end by 7 bases, with 15 bases between. The CDR3 protein is CASSLPGGAEQYF. For the CDR3, the DNA is TGTGCCAGCAGTCTTCCCGGAGGAGCGGAGCAGTACTTC.

The gene calls are TRBV4-3 and TRBJ1-2, with 7 bases lining up with TRBD1. The CDR3 sequence is 16 residues long. Germline loops: CDR1 LGHNA, CDR2 YSLEER. J was trimmed by 4 bases and V by 3 bases; bases with no gene match: 11. The DNA for the CDR3 is TGCGCCAGCAGCCACCTGAGGGAGGCAGGGGGCTATGGCTACACCTTC. Amino acids: CASSHLREAGGYGYTF.